The 22 T cell receptor beta chains presented below share a single source sample, sequenced in a study of metastatic and nonmetastatic thyroid tumors. Until they underwent thyroid surgery, no patient had received any treatment. TCRdb re-processed the PCR reads through MiXCR. Of 53,000 or so clones listed, 20% to 25% are singletons. Sequenced sample: blood. Receptors were obtained from a female donor with papillary thyroid cancer or a benign thyroid nodule (not recorded which). Some clones in this sample may be carry-over from other donors' samples.

This chain uses TRBV7-2 with TRBJ1-1; no firm D call. The CDR3 is made up of 13 amino acids. Germline loops: CDR1 SGHTA, CDR2 FQGNSA. V was pared by 3 bases and J by 2 bases, with 7 bases between. CDR3 in amino acids: CASSFGENTEAFF. In DNA form, the CDR3 reads TGTGCCAGCAGCTTTGGGGAAAACACTGAAGCTTTCTTT.

As concerns this clone: One base away lies a much larger clone, so this may be a sequencing read error. The chain carries TRBV10-3 and TRBJ1-1, with a possible D match to TRBD1 (5 bases). The CDR3 has 13 amino acids. Germline V lookup: CDR1 ENHRY, CDR2 SYGVKD. As DNA, the CDR3 is TGTGCCATCAGTACTAGCGATGGGACTGAATCTTTCTTT. Its protein is CAISTSDGTESFF.

In DNA, the CDR3 is TGTGCCAGCAGTGCTTCAATGACAGGGGGTGCGAATGGCTACACCTTC. Amino acids: CASSASMTGGANGYTF. The chain uses TRBV2 and TRBJ1-2; 9 positions match TRBD1. CDR1 is SNHLY and CDR2 is FYNNEI in the germline V gene. The CDR3 spans 16 residues. The junction had 12 bases not matched to a gene; V was cut back by 4 bases and J by 6 bases.

This clone came up many times. Within the sample, other DNA sequences also encode this same CDR3. The chain employs TRBV29-1 and TRBJ2-1; D might be TRBD2 (5 bases). Germline V CDR1 and CDR2: SQVTM, ANQGSEA. This CDR3 has 12 amino acids. V shed 6 bases and J shed 7 bases, with 13 bases lying between them. In DNA form, the CDR3 reads TGCAGCGTCCCCACCCGGACTAATGAGCAGTTCTTC. Translation gives CSVPTRTNEQFF.

Comment on this clone: It may be a read error: a sequence one base away is much more abundant. In the same sample, other DNA sequences code for this CDR3. The CDR3, as DNA: TGTGCCAGCAGTTTATCTGGTGGACACAGACAAGAGACCCAGTACTTC. It is translated as CASSLSGGHRQETQYF. This chain joins TRBV28 and TRBJ2-5, with D possibly matching TRBD1 (5 bases). Trimming removed 1 base at V and 2 bases at J, with 14 bases between. The CDR3 contains 16 residues. Looked up from germline, CDR1 is MDHEN and CDR2 is SYDVKM.

At least ten counts were recorded for this clone. V gene TRBV3-1 combines with J gene TRBJ2-4, with D maybe TRBD1 (6 bases). The CDR3 loop spans 13 amino acids. V was shortened by 2 bases and J by 15 bases, with 17 bases between the two germline ends. CDR1 is LGHDT, CDR2 YNNKEL, per germline (reference sequence). The CDR3 sequence is CASSQYGQGSTYF. The CDR3 DNA reads as TGTGCCAGCAGCCAATACGGTCAGGGGAGTACGTACTTC.

There are many counts of this clone. V and J are TRBV19 and TRBJ2-3, with D unclear. The V gene's germline CDR1 is LNHDA and CDR2 SQIVND (reference sequence). The CDR3 runs 14 residues. Trimming stripped 4 bases from V and 1 base from J, with 9 bases between. CDR3 in amino acids: CASSKGAGTDTQYF. In nucleotides, the CDR3 is TGTGCCAGTAGTAAAGGTGCTGGCACAGATACGCAGTATTTT.

This clone was counted ten times or more. The V gene is TRBV12-3 or TRBV12-4, the J gene TRBJ2-1; D gene ambiguous. The CDR3 runs to 13 residues. V was clipped by 3 bases and J by 6 bases, with 9 bases between them. The CDR3 nucleotides are TGTGCCAGCAGTTTCCGCCGGTCCAATGAGCAGTTCTTC. Translated, it gives CASSFRRSNEQFF.

This clone was counted ten times or more. The chain joins TRBV12-3 or TRBV12-4 to TRBJ2-7, with D perhaps matching TRBD1 (6 bases). Trimming shortened V by 6 bases and J by 1 base, and 10 bases separated the two germline ends. The CDR3 is 13 amino acids. DNA for the CDR3: TGTGCCAGCAGATGGGACATTTCCTACGAGCAGTACTTC. Protein: CASRWDISYEQYF.

Ten or more counts support this clone. The rearrangement links TRBV20-1 to TRBJ1-2, with unresolved D. From germline, CDR1 is DFQATT and CDR2 SNEGSKA (reference sequence). The CDR3 has 14 residues. The ends were cut back, 1 base at V and 7 bases at J, with 16 bases in the middle. In nucleotides, the CDR3 is TGCAGTGCTAGAGTTTTCGGAGGAGACCGTGGCTACACCTTC. Amino acid sequence: CSARVFGGDRGYTF.

Only one count was recorded for this clone. One end of the junction is discordant with germline, which a read error may explain. The chain carries TRBV18 and TRBJ2-7; perhaps TRBD1 as D (6 bases). The CDR3 is made up of 12 amino acids. Germline-derived CDR1 and CDR2 are KGHSH and LQKENI. This chain's CDR3 is CASSPEQQGLFF. DNA of the CDR3: TGTGCCAGCTCACCGGAACAGCAGGGGCTCTTCTTC.

Points on this clone: This could be a read error, since a much larger clone is one nucleotide away. V and J are TRBV29-1 and TRBJ2-7; 9 bases match TRBD1. The CDR3 totals 12 residues. The germline CDR1 and CDR2 sequences are SQVTM and ANQGSEA. The ends lost 6 bases at V and 4 bases at J; junction bases unmatched: 4. The CDR3 loop reads CSVGQGRYEQYF. The CDR3 region has the DNA TGCAGCGTGGGACAGGGAAGATACGAGCAGTACTTC.

This clone has ten or more counts. The CDR3 coding sequence is TGTGCCGCGGGCCCAGGGGCCAACGTCCTGACTTTC. It yields the protein CAAGPGANVLTF. This chain uses TRBV6-1 with TRBJ2-6; the D gene is possibly TRBD2 (5 bases). Per germline, CDR1 MNHNS and CDR2 SASEGT. The CDR3 totals 12 residues. V gave up 11 bases and J gave up 4 bases, with 9 bases separating them.

This clone was recorded at least ten times. The chain recombines TRBV20-1 with TRBJ2-7; D unclear. Germline assignment: CDR1 DFQATT and CDR2 SNEGSKA (reference sequence). The CDR3 has 15 residues. Trimming removed 3 bases from V and 0 bases from J, with 15 bases in between. The CDR3, as DNA: TGCAGTGCTAGTCCGGCAGGTTTGATCTCCTACGAGCAGTACTTC. It is translated as CSASPAGLISYEQYF.

This clone was observed a few times. J is TRBJ2-1 and V is TRBV6-2 or TRBV6-3, with no clear D. CDR1 MNHEY and CDR2 SVGEGT come from the germline V gene. CDR3 length: 14 residues. V was cut by 6 bases and J by 4 bases, with 13 bases left in between. The CDR3 sequence: CASRNLCPYNEQFF. The CDR3 region has the DNA TGTGCCAGCAGAAACCTTTGTCCGTACAATGAGCAGTTCTTC.

This clone was observed many times. The CDR3, as DNA: TGTGCCAGCAGCTTAACATTGAACACTGAAGCTTTCTTT. This codes for CASSLTLNTEAFF. The gene calls are TRBV9 and TRBJ1-1, with unresolved D. The CDR3 totals 13 residues. The ends were cut back, 4 bases at V and 0 bases at J, with 7 bases in the middle. Germline lookup yields CDR1 SGDLS and CDR2 YYNGEE. The whole variable domain, remainder taken from reference TRBV9 and TRBJ1-1, is DSGVTQTPKHLITATGQRVTLRCSPRSGDLSVYWYQQSLDQGLQFLIQYYNGEERAKGNILERFSAQQFPDLHSELNLSSLELGDSALYFCASSLTLNTEAFFGQGTRLTVV.

At least ten counts were recorded for this clone. The chain is built from TRBV5-4 and TRBJ2-1; D may be TRBD2 (6 bases). Germline V gives CDR1 SGHNT, CDR2 YYREEE (reference sequence). The V end was cut by 0 bases, the J end by 1 base, with 8 bases between. The CDR3 is made up of 15 amino acids. CDR3 DNA: TGTGCCAGCAGCTTGGCGGCGGGATCCTACAATGAGCAGTTCTTC. It yields the protein CASSLAAGSYNEQFF. The full variable domain, its missing parts supplied by reference TRBV5-4 and TRBJ2-1, is ETGVTQSPTHLIKTRGQQVTLRCSSQSGHNTVSWYQQALGQGPQFIFQYYREEENGRGNFPPRFSGLQFPNYSSELNVNALELDDSALYLCASSLAAGSYNEQFFGPGTRLTVL.

The gene calls are TRBV6-5 and TRBJ2-2; D is ambiguous. Germline CDR1 MNHEY, CDR2 SVGAGI. The germline V and J ends were trimmed by 3 bases and 9 bases, with 5 bases remaining between them. There are 11 residues in the CDR3. CDR3 bases: TGTGCCAGCAGTTATACCTGGGAGCTGTTTTTT. Its protein is CASSYTWELFF.

The chain has TRBV2 and TRBJ2-5; TRBD1 agrees at 8 bases. The CDR3 sequence is 13 residues long. Germline-derived CDR1 and CDR2 are SNHLY and FYNNEI. With V trimmed by 6 bases and J by 4 bases, 4 bases remained unmatched. The CDR3 loop reads CASSTGQGETQYF. Here the CDR3 DNA reads TGTGCCAGCAGCACTGGACAGGGAGAGACCCAGTACTTC.

The V call is TRBV28, the J call TRBJ1-2, with a possible D match to TRBD1 (6 bases). From germline, CDR1 is MDHEN and CDR2 SYDVKM. With 7 bases removed from V and 9 bases from J, the gap between germline ends came to 21 bases. The CDR3 consists of 14 residues. The CDR3 region is CASKIRLGANCYTF. CDR3 nucleotides: TGTGCCAGCAAAATAAGATTGGGGGCAAATTGCTACACCTTC.

This clone has a count of ten or more. V usage is TRBV5-1 and J usage is TRBJ2-1, with 9 nucleotides matching TRBD2. The length of the CDR3 is 15 residues. CDR1 and CDR2 from the germline V gene are SGHRS and YFSETQ. The V segment lost 4 bases and the J segment 4 bases; nucleotides outside the gene matches: 6. The CDR3 DNA sequence: TGCGCCAGCAGCCTACTAGCGGGTACATACAATGAGCAGTTCTTC. Its protein is CASSLLAGTYNEQFF.

Many counts were recorded for this clone. DNA for the CDR3: TGCAGCGTTGAAGGAGTCGACGGGAACCCCTACGAGCAGTACTTC. Translation gives CSVEGVDGNPYEQYF. This sequence joins TRBV29-1 and TRBJ2-7; D might be TRBD2 (5 bases). The germline CDR1 and CDR2 sequences are SQVTM and ANQGSEA. V lost 1 base and J lost 2, with 15 bases in between. The CDR3 runs 15 residues.